The 10 T cell receptor beta chains below come from one sample, sequenced in a study of shared clonotypes between healthy human individuals. The protocol was immunoSEQ multiplex PCR, while the TCRdb copy is restricted to in-frame clones and leaves out a portion. Of roughly 1.4 million clones in the sample, 98% to 99% were seen once. Source material: naive CD4+ T cells sorted from blood. Sample subset: CD45RA+ positively selected. These receptors were taken from a man aged 25 to 45 in good health.

J is TRBJ1-2 and V is TRBV2, with D possibly TRBD1 on 6 matching bases. The CDR3 is made up of 17 amino acids. Germline CDR1 SNHLY, CDR2 FYNNEI. Between the trimmed V and J ends, which lost 1 base and 8 bases, there was a span of 23 bases. CDR3 residues: CASSEVRGGGSDAGYTF. DNA for the CDR3: TGTGCCAGCAGTGAAGTCAGGGGAGGGGGATCGGACGCAGGCTACACCTTC.

J is TRBJ2-1 and V is TRBV11-2; tentative D call: TRBD2 (5 bases). V lost 2 bases and J 3 bases, leaving 11 bases between the germline ends. The CDR3 is made up of 15 amino acids. Germline V gene lookup returns CDR1 SGHAT and CDR2 FQNNGV. In nucleotides, the CDR3 is TGTGCCAGCAGCTTACTAGCAAGCATCTACAATGAGCAGTTCTTC. Translation: CASSLLASIYNEQFF.

This clone was observed a single time. The chain links TRBV28 to TRBJ1-5; tentatively, D is TRBD1 (5 bases). CDR3 length equals 15 residues. V lost 4 bases and J lost 5, with 15 bases in between. Per germline, CDR1 MDHEN and CDR2 SYDVKM. CDR3 DNA sequence: TGTGCCAGCAGTTCAATTACAGGTTCTTATCAGCCCCAGCATTTT. Protein product: CASSSITGSYQPQHF.

The chain recombines TRBV6-1 with TRBJ2-7; tentatively, D is TRBD1 (5 bases). CDR3 size: 12 residues. Trimming took 2 bases from V and 10 from J, leaving 12 bases between them. Germline V gene sequence: CDR1 MNHNS, CDR2 SASEGT. This CDR3 reads CASSERGKNQYF. In DNA form, the CDR3 reads TGTGCCAGCAGTGAAAGGGGTAAAAACCAGTACTTC.

V and J are TRBV5-1 and TRBJ1-5; tentatively, D is TRBD1 (5 bases). The CDR3 has 15 residues. CDR1 and CDR2 (germline): SGHRS, YFSETQ. V was shortened by 4 bases and J by 0 bases, with 11 bases between the two germline ends. CDR3: CASSQWGNSNQPQHF. The CDR3 nucleotides read TGCGCCAGCAGCCAATGGGGGAATAGCAATCAGCCCCAGCATTTT.

In this sample, this clone turned up once. This chain uses TRBV13 with TRBJ2-7, with TRBD2 identical over 11 bases. The CDR3 contains 16 residues. V dropped 2 bases and J dropped 4; count of bases not matched to a gene: 7. Looked up from germline, CDR1 is PRHDT and CDR2 is FYEKMQ (reference sequence). CDR3 loop: CASSLLAGGPFYEQYF. The DNA of the CDR3 is TGTGCCAGCAGCTTATTAGCGGGAGGGCCGTTTTACGAGCAGTACTTC.

The chain recombines TRBV28 with TRBJ2-5; D may be TRBD1 (6 bases). The CDR3 spans 16 residues. The germline V gene has CDR1 MDHEN and CDR2 SYDVKM. V was shortened by 5 bases and J by 5 bases, with 21 bases between the two germline ends. The CDR3 loop is CASSVPGTPSMETQYF. Written as DNA, the CDR3 is TGTGCCAGCAGTGTCCCCGGGACACCTTCCATGGAGACCCAGTACTTC.

This clone was recorded only once. The chain couples TRBV5-8 to TRBJ1-4, with unresolved D. In germline, CDR1 is SGHTS, CDR2 YDEGEE. The CDR3 has 15 amino acids. V lost 0 bases to trimming and J lost 7 bases, with 13 bases between them. The CDR3 sequence: CASSLDGHAGEKLFF. CDR3 bases: TGTGCCAGCAGCTTGGACGGGCACGCCGGTGAAAAACTGTTTTTT.

V usage is TRBV29-1 and J usage is TRBJ2-3; 8 bases are shared with TRBD2. This CDR3 is 15 amino acids long. Germline CDR1 reads SQVTM; CDR2 reads ANQGSEA. With V trimmed by 1 base and J by 1 base, 4 bases remained unmatched. CDR3 residues: CSVEGSREGTDTQYF. The CDR3 DNA follows: TGCAGCGTTGAAGGGTCGCGGGAGGGCACAGATACGCAGTATTTT.

This chain joins TRBV7-3 and TRBJ2-7; TRBD1 agrees at 8 bases. The CDR3 has 13 residues. Germline CDR1 is SGHTA and CDR2 is FQGTGA. The junction had 7 bases not matched to a gene; V was cut back by 4 bases and J by 8 bases. The CDR3 loop is CASSWQGATQQYF. The CDR3, as DNA: TGTGCCAGCAGCTGGCAGGGGGCTACGCAGCAGTACTTC.